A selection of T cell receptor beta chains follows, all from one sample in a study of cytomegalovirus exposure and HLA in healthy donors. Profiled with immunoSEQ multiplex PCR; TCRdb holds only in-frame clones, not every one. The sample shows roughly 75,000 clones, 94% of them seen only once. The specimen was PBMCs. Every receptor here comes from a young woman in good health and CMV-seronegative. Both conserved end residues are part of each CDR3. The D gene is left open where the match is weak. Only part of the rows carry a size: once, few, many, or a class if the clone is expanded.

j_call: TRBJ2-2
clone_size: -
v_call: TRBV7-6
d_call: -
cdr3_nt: TGTGCCAGCAGCTTAGGTCATCCCGGGGAGCTGTTTTTT
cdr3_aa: CASSLGHPGELFF

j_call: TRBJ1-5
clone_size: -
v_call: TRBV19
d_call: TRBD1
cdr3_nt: TGTGCCAGTAGTAAAGACAGGGGAAGCAATCAGCCCCAGCATTTT
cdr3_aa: CASSKDRGSNQPQHF

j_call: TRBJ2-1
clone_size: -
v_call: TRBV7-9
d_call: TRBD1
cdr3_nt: TGTGCCAGCAGCCCATCCACGGGACAGGGGTCCTACGATGAGCAGTTCTTC
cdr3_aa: CASSPSTGQGSYDEQFF

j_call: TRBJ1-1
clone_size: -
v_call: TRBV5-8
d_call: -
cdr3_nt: TGTGCCAGCCAGACACGGCGTAATTCTGAAGCTTTCTTT
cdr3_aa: CASQTRRNSEAFF

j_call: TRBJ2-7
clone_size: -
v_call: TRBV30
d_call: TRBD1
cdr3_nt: TGTGCCTGGAGTCGGGACAGCCCGGCGGGCTACGAGCAGTACTTC
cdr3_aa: CAWSRDSPAGYEQYF

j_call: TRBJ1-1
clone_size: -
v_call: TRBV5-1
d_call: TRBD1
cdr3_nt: TGCGCCAGCAGCCCCTGGGAACCAGGGGGATTGGGAGCTTTCTTT
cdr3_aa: CASSPWEPGGLGAFF

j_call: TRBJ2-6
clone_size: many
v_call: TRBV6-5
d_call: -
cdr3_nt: TGTGCCAGCAGTTACGCCGGGTCTGGGGCCAACGTCCTGACTTTC
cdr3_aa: CASSYAGSGANVLTF

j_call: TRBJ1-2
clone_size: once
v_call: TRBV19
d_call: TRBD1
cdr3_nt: TGTGCCAGTACCCGGACAGGGGGTGACTATGGCTACACCTTC
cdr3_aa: CASTRTGGDYGYTF

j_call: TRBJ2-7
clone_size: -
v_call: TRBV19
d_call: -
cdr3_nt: TGTGCCAGTAGTATCTACCGTCAGGGGCGGTCGGAGCAGTACTTC
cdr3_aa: CASSIYRQGRSEQYF

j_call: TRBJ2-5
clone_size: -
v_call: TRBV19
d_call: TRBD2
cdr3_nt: TGTGCCAGTAGTAAATCTCTGCAGGGAGGGGAGACCCAGTACTTC
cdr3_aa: CASSKSLQGGETQYF

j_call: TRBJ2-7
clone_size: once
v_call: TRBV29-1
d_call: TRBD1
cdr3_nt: TGCAGCGTTGAATATCCCGACAGGGGAGGACTTGGCGAGCAGTACTTC
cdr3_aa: CSVEYPDRGGLGEQYF

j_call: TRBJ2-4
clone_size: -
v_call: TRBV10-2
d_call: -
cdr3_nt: TGCGCCAGCAGTTCCGAGTTAAACATTCAGTACTTC
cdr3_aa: CASSSELNIQYF

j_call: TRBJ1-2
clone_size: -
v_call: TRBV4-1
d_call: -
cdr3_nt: TGCGCCAGCAGCCAAGATCGGGCGGGGAACTATGGCTACACCTTC
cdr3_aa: CASSQDRAGNYGYTF

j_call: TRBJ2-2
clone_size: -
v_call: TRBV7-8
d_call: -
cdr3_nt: TGTGCCAGCAGCCCTCACGGCACCGGGGAGCTGTTTTTT
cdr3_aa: CASSPHGTGELFF

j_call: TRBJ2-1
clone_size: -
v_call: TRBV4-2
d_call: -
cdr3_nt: TGTGCCAGCAGCCACGAACGGGGGACTGAGCAGTTCTTC
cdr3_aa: CASSHERGTEQFF

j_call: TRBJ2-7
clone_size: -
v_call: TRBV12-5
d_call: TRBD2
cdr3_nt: TGTGCTAGTGGTTTGGTGGGAGGGCCCGACGAGCAGTACTTC
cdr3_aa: CASGLVGGPDEQYF

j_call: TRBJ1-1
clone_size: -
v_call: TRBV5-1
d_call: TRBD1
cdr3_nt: TGCGCCAGCAGCTTAAGGGGGCTGGGGAACACTGAAGCTTTCTTT
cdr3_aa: CASSLRGLGNTEAFF

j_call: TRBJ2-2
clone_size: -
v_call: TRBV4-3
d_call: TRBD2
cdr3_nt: TGCGCCAGCAGCCCCAGCGGGGTGTTGAACACCGGGGAGCTGTTTTTT
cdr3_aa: CASSPSGVLNTGELFF

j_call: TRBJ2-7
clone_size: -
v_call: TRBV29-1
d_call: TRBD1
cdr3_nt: TGCAGCGTCGGAGACAGGGGCAAAACCTACGAGCAGTACTTC
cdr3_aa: CSVGDRGKTYEQYF

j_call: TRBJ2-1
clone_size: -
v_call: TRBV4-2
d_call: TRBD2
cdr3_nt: TGTGCCAGCAGCCAAGAGGGGGCGGGAGGCTTCAATGAGCAGTTCTTC
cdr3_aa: CASSQEGAGGFNEQFF

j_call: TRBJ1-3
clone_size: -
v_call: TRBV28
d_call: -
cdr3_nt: TGTGCCAGCAGTTTGGACAGAATCATCTCTGGAAACACCATATATTTT
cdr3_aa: CASSLDRIISGNTIYF

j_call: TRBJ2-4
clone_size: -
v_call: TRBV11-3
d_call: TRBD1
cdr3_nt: TGTGCCAGCAGCTGGGGTGGGGACAGGTTCATAGCCAAAAACATTCAGTACTTC
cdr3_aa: CASSWGGDRFIAKNIQYF

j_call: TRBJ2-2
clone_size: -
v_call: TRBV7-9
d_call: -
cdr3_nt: TGTGCCAGCAGCTTCAGGGGACGGAACACCGGGGAGCTGTTTTTT
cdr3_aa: CASSFRGRNTGELFF

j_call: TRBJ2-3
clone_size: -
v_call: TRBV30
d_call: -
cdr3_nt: TGTGCCTGGAGTGTACTCCGGGGAGCCACAGATACGCAGTATTTT
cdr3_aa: CAWSVLRGATDTQYF

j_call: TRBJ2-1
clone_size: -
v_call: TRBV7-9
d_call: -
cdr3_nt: TGTGCCAGCAGCTTAAGATTCGGGGATGAGCAGTTCTTC
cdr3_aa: CASSLRFGDEQFF

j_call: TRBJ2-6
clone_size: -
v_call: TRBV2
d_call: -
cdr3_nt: TGTGCCAGCAGAGTAGGGGGAGCTGGGGCCAACGTCCTGACTTTC
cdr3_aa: CASRVGGAGANVLTF

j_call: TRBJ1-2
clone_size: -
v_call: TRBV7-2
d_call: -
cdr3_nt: TGTGCCAGCAGCTTAGACAGGGCCGGACCTGGCTACACCTTC
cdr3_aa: CASSLDRAGPGYTF

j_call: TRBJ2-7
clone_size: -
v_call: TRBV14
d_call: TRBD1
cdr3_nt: TGTGCCAGCAGCCGACTCCGGGACAGGGGTTCCCCCGGGGAGCAGTACTTC
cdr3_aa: CASSRLRDRGSPGEQYF

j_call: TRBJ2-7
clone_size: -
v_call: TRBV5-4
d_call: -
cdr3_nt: TGTGCCAGCAGCGCATCACCAGGGGAAACCTACGAGCAGTACTTC
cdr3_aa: CASSASPGETYEQYF

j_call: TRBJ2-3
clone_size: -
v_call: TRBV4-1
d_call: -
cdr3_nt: TGCGCCAGCAGCCAGTTGGTGGGTGGCAGGGGCACAGATACGCAGTATTTT
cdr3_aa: CASSQLVGGRGTDTQYF

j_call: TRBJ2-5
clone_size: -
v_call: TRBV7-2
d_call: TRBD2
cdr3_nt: TGTGCCAGCAGCTTTAGCGGGGGGGCCACAGAGACCCAGTACTTC
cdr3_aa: CASSFSGGATETQYF

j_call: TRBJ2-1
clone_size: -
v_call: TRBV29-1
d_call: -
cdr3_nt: TGCAGCGTTGTTCGCGGACAGTCGAATGAGCAGTTCTTC
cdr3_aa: CSVVRGQSNEQFF

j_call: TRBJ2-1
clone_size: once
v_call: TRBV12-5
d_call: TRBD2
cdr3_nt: TGTGCTAGTGGTTTTTACTCGCTAGCGGGAGAATTTGGTGAGCAGTTCTTC
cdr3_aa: CASGFYSLAGEFGEQFF

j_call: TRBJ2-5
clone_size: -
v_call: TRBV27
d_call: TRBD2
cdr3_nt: TGTGCCAGCCGCCCCTTAGCGGGGGCGCTCCAAGAGACCCAGTACTTC
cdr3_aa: CASRPLAGALQETQYF

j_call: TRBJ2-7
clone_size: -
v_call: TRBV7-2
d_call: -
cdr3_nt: TGTGCCAGCAGCCTAGCGGACAGACGATACGAGCAGTACTTC
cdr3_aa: CASSLADRRYEQYF

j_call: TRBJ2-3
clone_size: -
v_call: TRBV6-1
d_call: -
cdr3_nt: TGTGCCAGCAGGGATCGGACAATAGATACGCAGTATTTT
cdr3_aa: CASRDRTIDTQYF

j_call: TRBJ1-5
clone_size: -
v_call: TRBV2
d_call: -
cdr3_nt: TGTGCCAGCAGAACAGGGTATAGCAATCAGCCCCAGCATTTT
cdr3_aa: CASRTGYSNQPQHF